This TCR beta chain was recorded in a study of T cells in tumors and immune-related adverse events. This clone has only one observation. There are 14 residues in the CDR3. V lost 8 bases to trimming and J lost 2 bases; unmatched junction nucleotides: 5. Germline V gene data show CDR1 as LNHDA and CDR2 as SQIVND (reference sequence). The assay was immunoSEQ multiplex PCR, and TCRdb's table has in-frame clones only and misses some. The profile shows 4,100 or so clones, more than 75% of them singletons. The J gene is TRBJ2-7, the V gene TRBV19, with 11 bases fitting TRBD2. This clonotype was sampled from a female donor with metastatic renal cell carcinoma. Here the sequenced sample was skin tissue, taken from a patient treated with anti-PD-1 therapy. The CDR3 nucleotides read TGTGCCAGTGTCGGGACTAGCGGCACCTACGAGCAGTACTTC. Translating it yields CASVGTSGTYEQYF.